The next 5 T cell receptor beta chains were all read from a single sample in a study of early T cells in non-severe SARS-CoV-2 infection. From the 5' RACE reads, TCRdb called clonotypes with MiXCR, one entry per CDR3 protein. The sample consists of around 40,000 distinct CDR3 sequences, about a tenth of them appearing once. The sample comprised whole blood. The receptors were gathered from an adult who was a healthcare worker with PCR-confirmed SARS-CoV-2 infection or an uninfected control (not recorded which).

The gene calls are TRBV20-1 and TRBJ2-3, with no clear D. With 3 bases removed from V and 1 base from J, the gap between germline ends came to 14 bases. The CDR3 loop spans 15 amino acids. Germline lookup yields CDR1 DFQATT and CDR2 SNEGSKA (reference sequence). The CDR3 DNA reads as TGCAGTGCTAGCCACTGGCCTATTGGCACAGATACGCAGTATTTT. Protein sequence: CSASHWPIGTDTQYF.

This clonotype has more than one count but fewer than ten. The chain joins TRBV7-6 to TRBJ2-1; D call uncertain. Germline CDR1 reads SGHVS; CDR2 reads FNYEAQ. CDR3 length: 12 residues. Trimming took off 1 base at V and 7 bases at J, with 5 bases between the two ends. The CDR3 nucleotides are TGTGCCAGCAGCTTAGTCAGTAATGAGCAGTTCTTC. Its translation: CASSLVSNEQFF.

This clonotype was recorded a few times. The chain couples TRBV6-5 to TRBJ1-3; 7 bases agree with TRBD1. V trimming: 7 bases; J trimming: 1 base; junction bases outside the gene matches: 4. CDR1 MNHEY and CDR2 SVGAGI come from the germline V gene. This CDR3 has 14 residues. CDR3 in DNA: TGTGCCAGCACCAAGACAGGGTCTGGAAACACCATATATTTT. Encoded protein: CASTKTGSGNTIYF.

This clonotype was counted at least ten times. This rearrangement joins TRBV19 to TRBJ2-1; a weak D match, TRBD1 (5 bases). Deletions cut 2 bases from V and 7 bases from J, with 15 bases between. The CDR3 totals 15 residues. Germline V CDR1 and CDR2: LNHDA, SQIVND (reference sequence). The CDR3 DNA is TGTGCCAGTAGTATATCCGCCAATGCAGGGAATGAGCAGTTCTTC. Its protein product is CASSISANAGNEQFF.

This clonotype was counted ten times or more. The chain uses TRBV10-3 and TRBJ2-6; 7 nucleotides align to TRBD1. Germline V gene data show CDR1 as ENHRY and CDR2 as SYGVKD. The trim removed 10 bases at V and 0 bases at J, leaving 9 bases unmatched. CDR3 length: 16 residues. The CDR3 loop reads CATTTGSVSGANVLTF. The CDR3 DNA is TGTGCCACGACGACAGGGTCGGTCTCTGGGGCCAACGTCCTGACTTTC.